The entry below describes one TCR beta chain. These data belong to a study of cytomegalovirus exposure and HLA in healthy donors. The ends were cut back, 0 bases at V and 4 bases at J, with 12 bases in the middle. The CDR3 spans 15 residues. Germline CDR1 and CDR2: LGHNA and YNFKEQ. The PCR employed 60 Vbeta primers together with 13 Jbeta primers. Data came from immunoSEQ multiplex PCR; TCRdb stores just in-frame clones and leaves some out. The table shows more than 45,000 clones, with around 70% occurring only once. The chain links TRBV4-2 to TRBJ1-2, with D perhaps matching TRBD1 (5 bases). The receptor was derived from a woman in her sixties in good health and CMV-seropositive. The specimen sequenced was PBMCs. The CDR3 protein is CASSQDDSEGYGYTF. The CDR3 DNA follows: TGTGCCAGCAGCCAAGATGACAGTGAAGGCTATGGCTACACCTTC.